This T cell receptor (beta chain) was identified in a study of cytomegalovirus exposure and HLA in healthy donors. The V segment lost 4 bases and the J segment 2 bases; nucleotides outside the gene matches: 7. Germline CDR1 MNHEY, CDR2 SVGAGI. The CDR3 consists of 16 residues. This clone occurred once. Its antigen is not identified. Produced via immunoSEQ multiplex PCR; TCRdb's table is partial and in-frame only. The repertoire includes approximately 100,000 clones, about 90% of them detected once, and around 2.1% sits in the top ten. Study-wide findings and caveats: The tendency of first-cohort TCR clusters to co-occur in the approximately 110 validation repertoires was identified by a subsequent analysis. It was reported that the classifier diagnosed cytomegalovirus status with high specificity and sensitivity in both the original and validation cohorts.

The 120-subject validation cohort, separate from the 666-subject first cohort, included the donors. This rearrangement joins TRBV6-5 to TRBJ2-5, with TRBD1 matching over 10 bases. This TCR derives from a woman in her late teens or twenties in good health and CMV-seronegative. The sequencing input was PBMCs. The CDR3 protein is CASSFPGQGIQETQYF. The CDR3 nucleotides are TGTGCCAGCAGTTTCCCGGGACAGGGGATACAAGAGACCCAGTACTTC.